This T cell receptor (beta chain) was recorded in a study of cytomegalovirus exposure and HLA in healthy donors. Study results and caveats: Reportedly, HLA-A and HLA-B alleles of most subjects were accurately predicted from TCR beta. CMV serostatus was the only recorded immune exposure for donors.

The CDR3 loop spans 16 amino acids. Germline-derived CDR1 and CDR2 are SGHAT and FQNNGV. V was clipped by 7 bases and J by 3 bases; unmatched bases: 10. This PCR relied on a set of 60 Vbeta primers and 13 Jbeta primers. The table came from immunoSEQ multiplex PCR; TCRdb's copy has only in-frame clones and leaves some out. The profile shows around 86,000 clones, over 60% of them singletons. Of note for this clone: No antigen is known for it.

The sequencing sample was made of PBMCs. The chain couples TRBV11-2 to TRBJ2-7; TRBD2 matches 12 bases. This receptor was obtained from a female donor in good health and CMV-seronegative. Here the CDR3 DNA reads TGTGCCAGCAACTCTGAGGGGACTAGCGGGTTCTACGAGCAGTACTTC. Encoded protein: CASNSEGTSGFYEQYF.